This T cell receptor (beta chain) was profiled in a study of blood T cells in healthy people across ages. Study-wide results and limits: A conclusive naive versus antigen-experienced comparison was prevented by the unsorted PBMCs. Diversity estimates from one million T cells were considered underestimates.

Extracted total RNA amounted to at least 6 micrograms for each sample. Details on this clonotype: Its antigen is as yet unknown.

This CDR3 spans 14 amino acids. V lost 8 bases and J 5 bases, leaving 18 bases between the germline ends. Germline V gene sequence: CDR1 SGHTA, CDR2 FQGNSA. Alongside a J-beta primer mix, a sample-barcoded 5' primer served in a second PCR lasting about 7 to 12 cycles. Every single cDNA molecule received a tag from a template-switch adaptor with 12 random nucleotides. TCRdb ran MiXCR on the 5' RACE reads and lists one entry per CDR3 protein. The sample has 650,000 to 1,000,000 distinct CDR3 sequences; 36% are singletons. The sequence was collected from a man in his late teens or twenties in good health. Specimen: blood. The chain carries TRBV7-2 and TRBJ1-1; possibly TRBD1 for D (6 bases). The CDR3 DNA is TGTGCCAGCGGCTCGGACAGCTCTGAGACTGAAGCTTTCTTT. Its translation: CASGSDSSETEAFF.